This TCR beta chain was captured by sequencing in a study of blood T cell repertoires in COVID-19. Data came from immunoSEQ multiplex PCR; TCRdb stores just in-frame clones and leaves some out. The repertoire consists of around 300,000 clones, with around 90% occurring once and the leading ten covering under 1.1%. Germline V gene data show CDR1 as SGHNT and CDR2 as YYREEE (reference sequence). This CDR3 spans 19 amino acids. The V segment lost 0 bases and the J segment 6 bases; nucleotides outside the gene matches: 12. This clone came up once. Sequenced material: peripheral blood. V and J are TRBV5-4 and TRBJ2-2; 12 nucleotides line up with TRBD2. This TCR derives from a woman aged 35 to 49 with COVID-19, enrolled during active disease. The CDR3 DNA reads TGTGCCAGCAGCTTGGCCCTAGGGCTAGCGGGAGGGGATCCCGGGGAGCTGTTTTTT. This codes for CASSLALGLAGGDPGELFF.